This T cell receptor (beta chain) was captured by sequencing in a study of Tregs in tolerant kidney transplant recipients. Study summary: The nonmyeloablative bone marrow transplants came from related graft donors, with transient mixed chimerism.

Whole-study results and caveats: For some patients, primers changed over time, blocking nucleotide-level comparison. Donor-specific Treg expansion exceeded global Treg expansion in tolerant patients, suggesting antigen drive.

Germline V gene data show CDR1 as SGHRS and CDR2 as YFSETQ. V dropped 0 bases and J dropped 4 bases, with 8 bases sitting between them. The CDR3 is made up of 14 amino acids. FACS sorting followed an approximately 6-day coculture of CFSE-labeled recipient PBMCs with irradiated graft donor PBMCs. A word on this clone: The antigen is not known.

Method: immunoSEQ multiplex PCR; TCRdb's copy keeps in-frame clones and lacks some. The sample lists about 15,000 clones, 53% occurring once. The TCR originated in a human patient who received a combined kidney and bone marrow transplant. The sequences come from CD4+ T cells from blood cultured with allogeneic cells, collected before the transplant. V gene TRBV5-1 combines with J gene TRBJ2-1; D uncertain. The CDR3 here is CASSLAVAYNEQFF. The CDR3 DNA reads TGCGCCAGCAGCTTGGCTGTTGCGTACAATGAGCAGTTCTTC.